The 32 T cell receptor beta chains below come from one sample, sequenced in a study of T cell responses to AZD1222 COVID-19 vaccine. Generated by immunoSEQ multiplex PCR, the TCRdb table keeps only in-frame clones and is missing some. The sample shows around 130,000 clones, just over 85% of them seen only once. The sample was peripheral blood, taken on day 0 of AZD1222 vaccination. These receptors originate from an adult in good health.

This clone was found once. CDR3 protein: CASSQSGGAPGSTDTQYF. The CDR3 DNA reads as TGTGCCAGCAGCCAGTCCGGGGGCGCTCCGGGGAGCACAGATACGCAGTATTTT. The chain combines TRBV11-2 with TRBJ2-3; tentatively, D is TRBD1 or TRBD2 (6 bases each). This CDR3 spans 18 amino acids. Germline assignment: CDR1 SGHAT and CDR2 FQNNGV. V lost 5 bases and J 0 bases, leaving 21 bases between the germline ends.

J is TRBJ1-5 and V is TRBV19; 7 bases are shared with TRBD1. CDR3 size: 17 residues. The V gene end was trimmed by 5 bases and the J gene end by 0 bases; junction bases not matched to a gene: 10. Germline V gene lookup returns CDR1 LNHDA and CDR2 SQIVND (reference sequence). For the CDR3, the DNA is TGTGCCAGTAGTGTTGCCTCCGGGACAGATAGCAATCAGCCCCAGCATTTT. Translated: CASSVASGTDSNQPQHF.

In the case of this clone: Compared with germline, one end of the junction differs, possibly owing to a read error. The V call is TRBV2, the J call TRBJ1-1, with D unresolved. Germline CDR1 is SNHLY and CDR2 is FYNNEI. The CDR3 covers 15 residues. The CDR3 DNA sequence: TGTGCCAGCAGGGAAGGTGTCGGAGGAGTCACTGAAGCTTTCTTT. Its protein is CASREGVGGVTEAFF.

V usage is TRBV10-3 and J usage is TRBJ1-3, with TRBD1 as a possible D gene (6 bases). Germline V gives CDR1 ENHRY, CDR2 SYGVKD. The germline V and J ends were trimmed by 10 bases and 7 bases, with 20 bases remaining between them. CDR3 length: 14 residues. The CDR3 spells CATNPGAGGNTIYF. CDR3 bases: TGTGCCACCAACCCGGGGGCTGGTGGGAACACCATATATTTT.

V and J are TRBV7-2 and TRBJ1-2, with D tentatively TRBD1 (5 bases). V was shortened by 7 bases and J by 7 bases, with 19 bases between the two germline ends. Germline CDR1 is SGHTA and CDR2 is FQGNSA. This CDR3 has 14 amino acids. CDR3 residues: CASNIGGALGGYTF. CDR3 bases: TGTGCCAGCAATATCGGTGGGGCTTTGGGTGGCTACACCTTC.

V gene TRBV9 combines with J gene TRBJ1-2; D is perhaps TRBD1 (6 bases). Trimming shortened V by 0 bases and J by 7 bases, and 10 bases separated the two germline ends. The CDR3 length is 13 residues. The germline gives CDR1 SGDLS, CDR2 YYNGEE. CDR3 bases: TGTGCCAGCAGCGTAGAAGGGGGGATTGGCTACACCTTC. It yields the protein CASSVEGGIGYTF. The whole variable domain, remainder taken from reference TRBV9 and TRBJ1-2, is DSGVTQTPKHLITATGQRVTLRCSPRSGDLSVYWYQQSLDQGLQFLIQYYNGEERAKGNILERFSAQQFPDLHSELNLSSLELGDSALYFCASSVEGGIGYTFGSGTRLTVV.

This clone was seen just once. The chain employs TRBV7-2 and TRBJ2-1; 12 nucleotides match TRBD1. CDR3 length: 14 residues. Germline V gene lookup returns CDR1 SGHTA and CDR2 FQGNSA. The ends lost 4 bases at V and 9 bases at J; junction bases unmatched: 4. In DNA, the CDR3 is TGTGCCAGCAGCTCCCGGGACAGGGGGCTTGAGCAGTTCTTC. Protein: CASSSRDRGLEQFF.

V gene TRBV11-3 combines with J gene TRBJ1-1, with D unresolved. Trimming shortened V by 5 bases and J by 0 bases, and 7 bases separated the two germline ends. Germline CDR1 SGHNT, CDR2 YENEEA. The CDR3 has 13 residues. The CDR3 region is CASSPSMNTEAFF. Here the CDR3 DNA reads TGTGCCAGCAGCCCCTCGATGAACACTGAAGCTTTCTTT.

The chain couples TRBV2 to TRBJ2-4; no definite D call. This CDR3 region has 16 residues. The ends were cut back, 0 bases at V and 0 bases at J, with 9 bases in the middle. CDR1 and CDR2 (germline): SNHLY, FYNNEI. The CDR3 coding sequence is TGTGCCAGCAGTGAAGCTGTCGTCGTAGCCAAAAACATTCAGTACTTC. Its translation is CASSEAVVVAKNIQYF.

As to this clone: The germline gene is not matched at one end of the junction; a read error may be the cause. The V gene is TRBV19, the J gene TRBJ2-3, with 11 bases matching TRBD1. Germline lookup yields CDR1 LNHDA and CDR2 SQIVND (reference sequence). The CDR3 covers 15 residues. This CDR3 is CASRIGQGATDTQYF. Written as DNA, the CDR3 is TGTGCCAGTAGAATAGGACAGGGGGCCACAGATACGCAGTATTTT.

This chain links TRBV19 with TRBJ2-3, with 10 bases identical to TRBD2. The length of the CDR3 is 17 residues. V shed 1 base, J shed 3 bases, and the junction held 7 bases outside the gene matches. Germline CDR1 is LNHDA and CDR2 is SQIVND (reference sequence). DNA for the CDR3: TGTGCCAGTAGTATAGTCCCTAGCGGGAGTGGGACAGATACGCAGTATTTT. Translation: CASSIVPSGSGTDTQYF.

V usage is TRBV15 and J usage is TRBJ1-5, with D possibly being TRBD1 (6 bases). V was pared by 5 bases and J by 7 bases, with 18 bases between. This CDR3 is 15 amino acids long. The germline gives CDR1 LNHNV, CDR2 YYDKDF (reference sequence). CDR3: CATSGPQGAEQPQHF. The DNA of the CDR3 is TGTGCCACCAGCGGGCCACAGGGAGCGGAACAGCCCCAGCATTTT.

The rearrangement links TRBV19 to TRBJ1-1; D call uncertain. Trimming stripped 1 base from V and 5 bases from J, with 11 bases between. From germline, CDR1 is LNHDA and CDR2 SQIVND (reference sequence). This CDR3 has 14 residues. The CDR3 spells CASSIGGSGTEAFF. CDR3 bases: TGTGCCAGTAGTATAGGGGGTTCGGGGACTGAAGCTTTCTTT.

V usage is TRBV3-1 (or the pseudogene TRBV3-2) and J usage is TRBJ2-1; D is unclear. V lost 1 base and J lost 9, with 7 bases in between. The V gene's germline CDR1 is LGHDT and CDR2 YNNKEL (reference sequence). The CDR3 sequence is 12 residues long. The CDR3 here is CASSQGPGEQFF. CDR3 nucleotide sequence: TGTGCCAGCAGCCAAGGGCCAGGTGAGCAGTTCTTC.

This chain uses TRBV10-1 with TRBJ2-2; no clear D gene. Trimming pared 8 bases from V and 6 bases from J, leaving 22 bases between. Germline V gives CDR1 WNHNN, CDR2 SYGVQD (reference sequence). The CDR3 runs 16 residues. Here the CDR3 reads CASSTGQDGRAGELFF. CDR3 sequence (DNA): TGCGCCAGCTCAACTGGGCAGGACGGTCGGGCCGGGGAGCTGTTTTTT.

CDR3 coding DNA: TGTGCCTGGATGAGCCAGGTGAACACTGAAGCTTTCTTT. As protein: CAWMSQVNTEAFF. This sequence joins TRBV30 and TRBJ1-1; D is unresolved. The germline gives CDR1 GTSNPN, CDR2 SVGIG (reference sequence). With 4 bases removed from V and 0 bases from J, the gap between germline ends came to 9 bases. This CDR3 comprises 13 residues.

This sequence joins TRBV14 and TRBJ2-1; 13 nucleotides match TRBD2. The J segment lost 6 bases and the V segment lost 2 bases, leaving 13 bases of the junction unmatched. Germline values: CDR1 SGHDN, CDR2 FVKESK. The CDR3 is made up of 19 amino acids. CDR3 DNA sequence: TGTGCCAGCAGCCAACCCCTCCCGGGACTAGCGGGACGCTTCAATGAGCAGTTCTTC. Protein: CASSQPLPGLAGRFNEQFF.

In this sample, this clone turned up a few times. The chain employs TRBV5-6 and TRBJ2-1; 8 bases align to TRBD2. Germline trimming cut 2 bases from V and 7 bases from J; bases unmatched to any gene: 8. The CDR3 totals 15 residues. Germline V lookup: CDR1 SGHDT, CDR2 YYEEEE. Here the CDR3 DNA reads TGTGCCAGCAGCTTAGCGGGAGCCGCTGGAAATGAGCAGTTCTTC. This encodes CASSLAGAAGNEQFF. The full variable domain, completed using reference TRBV5-6 and TRBJ2-1, is DAGVTQSPTHLIKTRGQQVTLRCSPKSGHDTVSWYQQALGQGPQFIFQYYEEEERQRGNFPDRFSGHQFPNYSSELNVNALLLGDSALYLCASSLAGAAGNEQFFGPGTRLTVL.

This clone occurred once. The V and J genes are TRBV30 and TRBJ1-1; no firm D call. The CDR3 runs 17 residues. V dropped 7 bases and J dropped 1 base, with 25 bases sitting between them. Germline V gene sequence: CDR1 GTSNPN, CDR2 SVGIG (reference sequence). CDR3: CASSPRRNRYQNTEAFF. The CDR3 nucleotides read TGTGCCTCATCTCCCCGGCGCAACCGATACCAGAACACTGAAGCTTTCTTT. Based on the CDR3 plus reference TRBV30 and TRBJ1-1, the full variable domain is SQTIHQWPATLVQPVGSPLSLECTVEGTSNPNLYWYRQAAGRGLQLLFYSVGIGQISSEVPQNLSASRPQDRQFILSSKKLLLSDSGFYLCASSPRRNRYQNTEAFFGQGTRLTVV.

This chain joins TRBV7-7 and TRBJ2-1; 7 positions agree with TRBD1. There are 15 residues in the CDR3. CDR1 is SSHAT and CDR2 is FNYEAQ in the germline V gene (reference sequence). With V trimmed by 3 bases and J by 4 bases, 6 bases remained unmatched. The CDR3 DNA follows: TGTGCCAGCAGCTTGATACCAGGGGGATACAATGAGCAGTTCTTC. It specifies CASSLIPGGYNEQFF.

The rearrangement links TRBV10-3 to TRBJ2-3; 8 positions match TRBD2. V shed 11 bases, J shed 2 bases, and the junction held 9 bases outside the gene matches. Germline V gene lookup returns CDR1 ENHRY and CDR2 SYGVKD. The CDR3 contains 14 residues. The CDR3 DNA reads TGTGCCTTCCGAGCGGGAGTCGACACAGATACGCAGTATTTT. Encoded protein: CAFRAGVDTDTQYF.

This sequence joins TRBV5-6 and TRBJ1-5, with no clear D. CDR3 size: 14 residues. Germline lookup yields CDR1 SGHDT and CDR2 YYEEEE. The V and J ends lost 0 bases and 0 bases respectively, with 4 bases between them. The CDR3 here is CASSLEYSNQPQHF. The CDR3 nucleotides are TGTGCCAGCAGCTTGGAATATAGCAATCAGCCCCAGCATTTT.

The V call is TRBV11-3, the J call TRBJ2-3, with D possibly TRBD2 on 5 matching bases. This CDR3 is built from 14 residues. The V gene lost 1 base and the J gene lost 2 bases, with 7 bases spanning the gap. CDR1 and CDR2 from the germline V gene are SGHNT and YENEEA. DNA for the CDR3: TGTGCCAGCAGCTTAGGAGCGGACACAGATACGCAGTATTTT. Translation gives CASSLGADTDTQYF.

This sequence joins TRBV7-2 and TRBJ1-4, with 9 nucleotides matching TRBD1. Germline V lookup: CDR1 SGHTA, CDR2 FQGNSA. Germline trimming cut 7 bases from V and 5 bases from J; bases unmatched to any gene: 2. This CDR3 has 13 amino acids. The CDR3 is CASKQGANEKLFF. Written as DNA, the CDR3 is TGTGCCAGCAAACAGGGGGCGAATGAAAAACTGTTTTTT.

The CDR3 bases are TGTGCCAGCTCACCATCTGACACCGCCTATCAGCCCCAGCATTTT. Protein product: CASSPSDTAYQPQHF. J is TRBJ1-5 and V is TRBV18; the D is unclear. CDR3 length: 15 residues. Germline loops: CDR1 KGHSH, CDR2 LQKENI. Deletions cut 2 bases from V and 5 bases from J, with 13 bases between.

The chain links TRBV6-2 or TRBV6-3 to TRBJ2-2; TRBD2 aligns across 11 bases. V was clipped by 5 bases and J by 7 bases; unmatched bases: 15. The CDR3 runs 18 residues. From germline, CDR1 is MNHEY and CDR2 SVGEGT. The DNA of the CDR3 is TGTGCCAGCAGTCGCCTATCTAGCGGGAGGCCCGGACGCGGGGAGCTGTTTTTT. Amino acids: CASSRLSSGRPGRGELFF.

The J gene is TRBJ1-4, the V gene TRBV5-1; D gene uncertain. The CDR3 extends over 15 amino acids. CDR1 SGHRS and CDR2 YFSETQ come from the germline V gene. Trimming pared 4 bases from V and 5 bases from J, leaving 15 bases between. The CDR3 DNA reads as TGCGCCAGCAGCCCTGGGCGCTTGACGAATGAAAAACTGTTTTTT. Translation gives CASSPGRLTNEKLFF.

This clone was seen only once. This chain joins TRBV6-2 or TRBV6-3 and TRBJ2-7; no clear D. Trimming removed 1 base at V and 5 bases at J, with 3 bases between. The CDR3 loop spans 11 amino acids. Germline V gene sequence: CDR1 MNHEY, CDR2 SVGEGT. The CDR3 bases are TGTGCCAGCAGTTACTTCCACGAGCAGTACTTC. This translates into CASSYFHEQYF.

The rearrangement joins TRBV5-4 to TRBJ1-6, with 7 bases that match TRBD1. V trimming: 3 bases; J trimming: 7 bases; junction bases outside the gene matches: 1. The CDR3 has 13 amino acids. Germline assignment: CDR1 SGHNT and CDR2 YYREEE (reference sequence). CDR3 in amino acids: CASSWDSNSPLHF. Written as DNA, the CDR3 is TGTGCCAGCAGCTGGGACAGCAATTCACCCCTCCACTTT.

The chain uses TRBV28 and TRBJ1-6; D ambiguous. Germline CDR1 and CDR2: MDHEN and SYDVKM. Trimming removed 5 bases from V and 4 bases from J, with 15 bases in between. The CDR3 sequence is 16 residues long. Written as DNA, the CDR3 is TGTGCCAGCAGTCCTCAGAGGCCCATGTATAATTCACCCCTCCACTTT. Its translation is CASSPQRPMYNSPLHF.

The J gene is TRBJ1-2, the V gene TRBV19; 10 bases line up with TRBD1. V lost 6 bases and J lost 8; bases outside the gene matches: 9. This CDR3 has 14 residues. Germline assignment: CDR1 LNHDA and CDR2 SQIVND (reference sequence). The CDR3 is CASSGQGVSRGYTF. CDR3 nucleotides: TGTGCCAGTAGCGGACAGGGGGTTTCGCGAGGCTACACCTTC.

The chain combines TRBV5-4 with TRBJ1-1; D is undetermined. V lost 4 bases and J lost 0, with 10 bases in between. The CDR3 is 14 amino acids. Germline-derived CDR1 and CDR2 are SGHNT and YYREEE (reference sequence). CDR3 amino acids: CASSPGGVNTEAFF. DNA of the CDR3: TGTGCCAGCAGCCCGGGTGGGGTGAACACTGAAGCTTTCTTT.